One and the same sample provided the 16 T cell receptor beta chains below, sequenced in a study of shared clonotypes between healthy human individuals (dated by TCRdb to 2020 to 2022). Library prep was done by the immunoSEQ multiplex PCR assay. In its TCRdb copy, this immuneACCESS table keeps in-frame sequences only and misses some clones. Where compared with another copy, unresolved V genes explain less than half of these, and the others have no known cause. A total of about 2.3 million clones appear in this sample, 85% to 95% of them only once. The top ten clones comprise approximately 0.41% of the sample. The sequenced material came from naive CD4+ T cells from PBMCs. Read against the paper, the sample's cell subset or site label means: CD45RA+ positively selected. Receptor source: a man between 18 and 35 years old in good health. Some clones in this sample may be carry-over from other donors' samples.

The chain recombines TRBV5-8 with TRBJ2-7; D is perhaps TRBD1 (5 bases). The CDR3 length is 12 residues. CDR1 and CDR2 (germline): SGHTS, YDEGEE. V was pared by 8 bases and J by 3 bases, with 12 bases between. The CDR3 bases are TGTGCCAGTTCACAGGCCGGCTACGAGCAGTACTTC. As protein: CASSQAGYEQYF. Drawing the rest from reference TRBV5-8 and TRBJ2-7, the complete variable domain is EAGVTQSPTHLIKTRGQQATLRCSPISGHTSVYWYQQALGLGLQFLLWYDEGEERNRGNFPPRFSGRQFPNYSSELNVNALELEDSALYLCASSQAGYEQYFGPGTRLTVT.

This clone was detected a few times. V and J are TRBV6-5 and TRBJ1-1; D not certain. Germline values: CDR1 MNHEY, CDR2 SVGAGI. V was pared by 4 bases and J by 11 bases, with 20 bases between. This CDR3 spans 14 amino acids. The CDR3 is CASSWTGRHGFAFF. The DNA of the CDR3 is TGTGCCAGCAGTTGGACCGGGCGGCACGGCTTTGCTTTCTTT.

The rearrangement uses TRBV11-1 and TRBJ2-7, with a tentative D call TRBD2 (6 bases). This CDR3 has 16 amino acids. CDR1 is SGHAT, CDR2 FQDESV, per germline (reference sequence). With 5 bases removed from V and 3 bases from J, the gap between germline ends came to 20 bases. CDR3 residues: CASSPDIGGGNYEQYF. The CDR3 DNA reads as TGTGCCAGCAGCCCGGACATCGGAGGAGGGAACTACGAGCAGTACTTC.

The chain links TRBV18 to TRBJ2-1; weak D call: TRBD1 (6 bases). From germline, CDR1 is KGHSH and CDR2 LQKENI. V lost 5 bases and J lost 8, with 16 bases in between. The CDR3 is made up of 14 amino acids. CDR3 in DNA: TGTGCCAGCTCAGCAAACACAGGGTTAGATGAGCAGTTCTTC. Protein: CASSANTGLDEQFF. Filled out from reference TRBV18 and TRBJ2-1, the complete variable domain reads NAGVMQNPRHLVRRRGQEARLRCSPMKGHSHVYWYRQLPEEGLKFMVYLQKENIIDESGMPKERFSAEFPKEGPSILRIQQVVRGDSAAYFCASSANTGLDEQFFGPGTRLTVL.

The chain is built from TRBV27 and TRBJ2-3; possibly TRBD2 for D (5 bases). CDR3 length: 14 residues. Germline V gene lookup returns CDR1 MNHEY and CDR2 SMNVEV (reference sequence). Deletions cut 6 bases from V and 4 bases from J, with 14 bases between. CDR3 protein: CASSVRGLADTQYF. In DNA form, the CDR3 reads TGTGCCAGCAGCGTCCGTGGACTCGCAGATACGCAGTATTTT.

CDR3 nucleotides: TGTGCCAGCAGCTTAGAGTATTGGAGGGCCGGGTGGGTAGGATACGAGCAGTACTTC. It translates to CASSLEYWRAGWVGYEQYF. The rearrangement uses TRBV7-9 and TRBJ2-7, with D perhaps TRBD2 (6 bases). CDR1 is SEHNR and CDR2 is FQNEAQ in the germline V gene (reference sequence). The CDR3 is 19 amino acids. V gave up 1 base and J gave up 4 bases, with 26 bases separating them.

The gene calls are TRBV28 and TRBJ2-3; D may be TRBD2 (6 bases). V lost 4 bases and J lost 14, with 16 bases in between. In germline, CDR1 is MDHEN, CDR2 SYDVKM. The CDR3 has 12 residues. The CDR3 protein is CASSSRLVGGYF. For the CDR3, the DNA is TGTGCCAGCAGTTCCAGACTAGTGGGAGGGTATTTT. Variable domain in full (rest from reference TRBV28 and TRBJ2-3): DVKVTQSSRYLVKRTGEKVFLECVQDMDHENMFWYRQDPGLGLRLIYFSYDVKMKEKGDIPEGYSVSREKKERFSLILESASTNQTSMYLCASSSRLVGGYFGPGTRLTVL.

V is TRBV5-1 and J is TRBJ2-2, with 9 bases identical to TRBD1. Germline CDR1 and CDR2: SGHRS and YFSETQ. V shed 5 bases, J shed 4 bases, and the junction held 3 bases outside the gene matches. The CDR3 has 14 residues. CDR3 DNA sequence: TGCGCCAGCAGTGGACAGGGGCCCACCGGGGAGCTGTTTTTT. It codes for CASSGQGPTGELFF.

Comment on this clone: Other DNA sequences in the same sample also yield this CDR3. The J gene is TRBJ1-5, the V gene TRBV6-6, with D hard to call. Trimming took off 3 bases at V and 7 bases at J, with 4 bases between the two ends. The CDR3 has 11 residues. CDR1 and CDR2 from the germline V gene are MNHNY and SVGAGI (reference sequence). The DNA of the CDR3 is TGTGCCAGCAGTTATGACCAGCCCCAGCATTTT. Protein sequence: CASSYDQPQHF.

The chain couples TRBV27 to TRBJ2-5; tentatively, D is TRBD2 (6 bases). This CDR3 comprises 17 residues. With 5 bases removed from V and 1 base from J, the gap between germline ends came to 20 bases. Germline V gene lookup returns CDR1 MNHEY and CDR2 SMNVEV (reference sequence). The CDR3 DNA reads as TGTGCCAGCAGTCCCACGCTGAAAGCGGGTTCCCAAGAGACCCAGTACTTC. The encoded protein is CASSPTLKAGSQETQYF.

The V and J genes are TRBV5-1 and TRBJ1-3; the D gene is possibly TRBD1 (5 bases). Germline CDR1 SGHRS, CDR2 YFSETQ. The CDR3 has 15 amino acids. V was trimmed by 4 bases and J by 4 bases, leaving 15 bases between them. CDR3 residues: CASSPDGATGNTIYF. Here the CDR3 DNA reads TGCGCCAGCAGCCCGGACGGGGCAACCGGAAACACCATATATTTT. The full variable domain, its missing parts supplied by reference TRBV5-1 and TRBJ1-3, is KAGVTQTPRYLIKTRGQQVTLSCSPISGHRSVSWYQQTPGQGLQFLFEYFSETQRNKGNFPGRFSGRQFSNSRSEMNVSTLELGDSALYLCASSPDGATGNTIYFGEGSWLTVV.

The table lists this clone with a count of one. The chain combines TRBV4-3 with TRBJ1-2; 9 bases map to TRBD1. The CDR3 consists of 15 residues. V shed 3 bases, J shed 3 bases, and the junction held 5 bases outside the gene matches. The germline V gene has CDR1 LGHNA and CDR2 YSLEER. CDR3 in amino acids: CASSQRQGGYYGYTF. The DNA for the CDR3 is TGCGCCAGCAGCCAGCGACAGGGGGGCTACTATGGCTACACCTTC.

This clone was observed a handful of times. V and J are TRBV7-9 and TRBJ1-2; 7 bases line up with TRBD1. Germline values: CDR1 SEHNR, CDR2 FQNEAQ (reference sequence). The CDR3 loop spans 14 amino acids. V was pared by 2 bases and J by 6 bases, with 6 bases of the junction left unmatched. The CDR3 sequence is CASSLQQGENGYTF. The CDR3 bases are TGTGCCAGCAGCTTACAGCAGGGGGAAAATGGCTACACCTTC.

The chain joins TRBV15 to TRBJ1-4; 10 bases are shared with TRBD1. This CDR3 has 15 residues. From germline, CDR1 is LNHNV and CDR2 YYDKDF (reference sequence). Trimming removed 1 base from V and 8 bases from J; junction bases left unmatched: 4. The DNA for the CDR3 is TGTGCCACCAGCAGAGGAGGGACAGGGGAGGAAAAACTGTTTTTT. Its translation is CATSRGGTGEEKLFF.

J is TRBJ1-4 and V is TRBV7-9; D gene ambiguous. The CDR3 has 15 residues. Trimming pared 2 bases from V and 8 bases from J, leaving 15 bases between. Germline V gene lookup returns CDR1 SEHNR and CDR2 FQNEAQ (reference sequence). For the CDR3, the DNA is TGTGCCAGCAGCTTATACGCAGGAGCAGGAGAAAAACTGTTTTTT. Its protein is CASSLYAGAGEKLFF.

This clone has just a few counts. This chain joins TRBV4-1 and TRBJ1-2; a possible D gene is TRBD1 (6 bases). The CDR3 loop spans 15 amino acids. Germline V lookup: CDR1 MGHRA, CDR2 YSYEKL. V lost 5 bases to trimming and J lost 1 base, with 14 bases between them. CDR3 in amino acids: CASSTSGQSNYGYTF. CDR3 sequence (DNA): TGCGCCAGCAGCACCTCCGGACAGAGTAACTATGGCTACACCTTC.